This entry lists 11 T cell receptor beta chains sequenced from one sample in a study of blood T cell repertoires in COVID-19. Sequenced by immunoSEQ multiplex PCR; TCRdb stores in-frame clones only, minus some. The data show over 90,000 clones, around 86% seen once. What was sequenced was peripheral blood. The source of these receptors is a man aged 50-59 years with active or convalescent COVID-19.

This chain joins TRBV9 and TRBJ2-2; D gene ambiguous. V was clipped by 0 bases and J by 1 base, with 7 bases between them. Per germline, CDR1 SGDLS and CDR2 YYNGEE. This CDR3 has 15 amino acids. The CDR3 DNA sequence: TGTGCCAGCAGCGTAGGGTTAGAGAACACCGGGGAGCTGTTTTTT. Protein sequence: CASSVGLENTGELFF. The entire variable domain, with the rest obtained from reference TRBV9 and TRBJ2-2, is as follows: DSGVTQTPKHLITATGQRVTLRCSPRSGDLSVYWYQQSLDQGLQFLIQYYNGEERAKGNILERFSAQQFPDLHSELNLSSLELGDSALYFCASSVGLENTGELFFGEGSRLTVL.

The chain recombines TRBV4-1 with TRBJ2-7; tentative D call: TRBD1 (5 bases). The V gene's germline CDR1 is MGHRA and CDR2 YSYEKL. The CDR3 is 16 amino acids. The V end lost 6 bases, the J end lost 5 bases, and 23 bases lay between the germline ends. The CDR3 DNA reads TGCGCCAGCAGACACAGGTTCCTGCACGGTTACGACGAGCAGTACGTC. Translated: CASRHRFLHGYDEQYV.

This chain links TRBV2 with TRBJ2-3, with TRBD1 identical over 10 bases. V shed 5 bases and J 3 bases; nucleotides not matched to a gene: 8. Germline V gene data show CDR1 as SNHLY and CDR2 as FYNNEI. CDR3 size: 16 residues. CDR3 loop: CASSPGQGRGTDTQYF. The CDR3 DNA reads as TGTGCCAGCAGTCCGGGACAGGGGAGGGGGACAGATACGCAGTATTTT.

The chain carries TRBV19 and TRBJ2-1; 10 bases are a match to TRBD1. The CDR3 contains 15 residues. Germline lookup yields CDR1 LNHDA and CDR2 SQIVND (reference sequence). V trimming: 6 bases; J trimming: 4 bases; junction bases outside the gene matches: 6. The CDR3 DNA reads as TGTGCCAGTAGCGCGACAGGGGGCGCTTACAATGAGCAGTTCTTC. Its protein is CASSATGGAYNEQFF.

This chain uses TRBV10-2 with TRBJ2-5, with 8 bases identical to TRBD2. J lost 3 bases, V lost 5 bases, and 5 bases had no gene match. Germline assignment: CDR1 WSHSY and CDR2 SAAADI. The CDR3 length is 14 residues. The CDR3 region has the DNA TGCGCCAGCAGTACCGGGACTAGGGAAGAGACCCAGTACTTC. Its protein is CASSTGTREETQYF.

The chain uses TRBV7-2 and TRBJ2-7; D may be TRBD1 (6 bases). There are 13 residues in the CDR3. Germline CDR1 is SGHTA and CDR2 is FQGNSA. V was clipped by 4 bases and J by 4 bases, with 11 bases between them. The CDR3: CASSSQGWYEQYF. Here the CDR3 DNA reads TGTGCCAGCAGCTCGCAGGGGTGGTACGAGCAGTACTTC. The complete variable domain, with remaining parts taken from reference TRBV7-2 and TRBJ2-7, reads GAGVSQSPSNKVTEKGKDVELRCDPISGHTALYWYRQSLGQGLEFLIYFQGNSAPDKSGLPSDRFSAERTGGSVSTLTIQRTQQEDSAVYLCASSSQGWYEQYFGPGTRLTVT.

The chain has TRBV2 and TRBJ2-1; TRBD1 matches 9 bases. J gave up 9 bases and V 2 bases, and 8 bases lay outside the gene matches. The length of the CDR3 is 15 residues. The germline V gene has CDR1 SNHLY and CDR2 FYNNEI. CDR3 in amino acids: CASSESWTGVGEQFF. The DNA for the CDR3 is TGTGCCAGCAGTGAATCTTGGACAGGGGTAGGTGAGCAGTTCTTC. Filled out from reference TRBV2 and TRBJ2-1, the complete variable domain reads EPEVTQTPSHQVTQMGQEVILRCVPISNHLYFYWYRQILGQKVEFLVSFYNNEISEKSEIFDDQFSVERPDGSNFTLKIRSTKLEDSAMYFCASSESWTGVGEQFFGPGTRLTVL.

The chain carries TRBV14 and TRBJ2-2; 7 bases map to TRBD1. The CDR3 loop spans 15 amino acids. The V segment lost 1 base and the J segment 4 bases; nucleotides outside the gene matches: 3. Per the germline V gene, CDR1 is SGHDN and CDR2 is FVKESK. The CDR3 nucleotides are TGTGCCAGCAGCCAAGTGACAGGGTTCACCGGGGAGCTGTTTTTT. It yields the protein CASSQVTGFTGELFF.

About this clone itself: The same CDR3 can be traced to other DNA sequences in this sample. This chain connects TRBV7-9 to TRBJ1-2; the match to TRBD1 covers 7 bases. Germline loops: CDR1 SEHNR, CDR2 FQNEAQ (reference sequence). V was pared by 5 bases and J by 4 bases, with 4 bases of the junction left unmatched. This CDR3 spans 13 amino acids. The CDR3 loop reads CASSPGQLYGYTF. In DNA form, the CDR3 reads TGTGCCAGCAGCCCGGGACAGCTCTATGGCTACACCTTC.

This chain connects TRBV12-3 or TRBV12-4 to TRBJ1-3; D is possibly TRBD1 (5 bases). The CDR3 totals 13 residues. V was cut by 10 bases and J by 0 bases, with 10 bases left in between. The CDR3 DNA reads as TGTGCCAACATGGGGCTCTCTGGAAACACCATATATTTT. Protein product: CANMGLSGNTIYF.

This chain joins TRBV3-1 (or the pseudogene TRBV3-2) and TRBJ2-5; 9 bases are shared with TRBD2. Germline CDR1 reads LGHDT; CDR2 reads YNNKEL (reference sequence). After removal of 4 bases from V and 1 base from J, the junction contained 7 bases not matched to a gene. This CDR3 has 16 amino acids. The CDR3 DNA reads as TGTGCCAGCAGCCGTGCCGGGACTAGCCCCCAAGAGACCCAGTACTTC. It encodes CASSRAGTSPQETQYF.